This is a list of T cell receptor beta chains from one sample in a study of T-cell memory formation after mild COVID-19. MiXCR, applied by TCRdb to the 5' RACE reads, yields one record per CDR3 protein. This sample has 410,000 or so distinct CDR3 sequences, with about a quarter found just once. Sample: PBMCs or a T cell subset sorted from them (not recorded which). These TCRs come from an adult woman who had mild COVID-19 (a few samples of this study predate the infection). Cell type and time point are not known. CDR3s include the opening cysteine and the closing phenylalanine or tryptophan. Fields, in order: V gene, J gene, clone size, D gene, CDR3 DNA, CDR3 protein. The D gene is left open where the match is weak. For some rows the clone size is stated as once, few or many, or as a class when expanded; others skip it.

V: TRBV6-5
J: TRBJ2-7
size: few
D: TRBD1
DNA: TGTGCCAGCAGCAAGGGACAGCACTCCTACGAGCAGTACTTC
CDR3: CASSKGQHSYEQYF

V: TRBV7-2
J: TRBJ2-3
size: few
D: -
DNA: TGTGCCAGCAGCCGCCAGCCCGGCACAGATACGCAGTATTTT
CDR3: CASSRQPGTDTQYF

V: TRBV12-3/TRBV12-4
J: TRBJ1-1
size: -
D: -
DNA: TGTGCCAGCAGTCCCGAACAGGTCTCCCGGACTGAAGCTTTCTTT
CDR3: CASSPEQVSRTEAFF

V: TRBV11-2
J: TRBJ2-1
size: few
D: TRBD1
DNA: TGTGCCAGCAGCTTCGACTGGACAGGGTTCGGTGAGCAGTTCTTC
CDR3: CASSFDWTGFGEQFF

V: TRBV19
J: TRBJ1-2
size: -
D: TRBD1
DNA: TGTGCCAGTAGGAGACCGGGGACAGGGGTCGGCTACACCTTC
CDR3: CASRRPGTGVGYTF

V: TRBV24-1
J: TRBJ2-7
size: few
D: TRBD2
DNA: TGTGCCACCGCAACTAGCGTCCCCTACGAGCAGTACTTC
CDR3: CATATSVPYEQYF

V: TRBV4-3
J: TRBJ2-1
size: many
D: -
DNA: TGCGCCAGCAGCCCAGTAGAGACTAGCTCCTACAATGAGCAGTTCTTC
CDR3: CASSPVETSSYNEQFF

V: TRBV6-1
J: TRBJ1-2
size: -
D: TRBD1
DNA: TGTGCCAGCAGTCATCGGGACAGGTCGGGGGGCTACACCTTC
CDR3: CASSHRDRSGGYTF

V: TRBV3-1
J: TRBJ1-4
size: few
D: TRBD1
DNA: TGTGCCAGCAGCCAGACCGGGACAGGGTATGAAAAACTGTTTTTT
CDR3: CASSQTGTGYEKLFF

V: TRBV7-6
J: TRBJ2-1
size: -
D: TRBD2
DNA: TGTGCCAGCAGCCGAGAACAGTGGGGGAGGGACAATGAGCAGTTCTTC
CDR3: CASSREQWGRDNEQFF

V: TRBV18
J: TRBJ1-1
size: few
D: -
DNA: TGTGCCAGCTCACCTATGAACAGCCTGAACACTGAAGCTTTCTTT
CDR3: CASSPMNSLNTEAFF

V: TRBV9
J: TRBJ1-2
size: -
D: -
DNA: TGTGCCAGCAGCGTAGGGAGGGAGGATGGCTACACCTTC
CDR3: CASSVGREDGYTF

V: TRBV30
J: TRBJ1-1
size: -
D: -
DNA: TGTGCCTGGTTTCTGTTGGGGCACGCCAACACTGAAGCTTTCTTT
CDR3: CAWFLLGHANTEAFF

V: TRBV23-1
J: TRBJ2-3
size: few
D: -
DNA: TGCGCCAGCGTGGGGGAAATTACGCAGTATTTT
CDR3: CASVGEITQYF

V: TRBV3-1
J: TRBJ2-1
size: -
D: -
DNA: TGTGCCAGCAGCCGGGGGGGCCAACATGAGCAGTTCTTC
CDR3: CASSRGGQHEQFF

V: TRBV6-5
J: TRBJ2-7
size: few
D: TRBD1
DNA: TGTGCCAGCAGCCCGACCGGGACAGCCACAACCTACGAGCAGTACTTC
CDR3: CASSPTGTATTYEQYF

V: TRBV9
J: TRBJ1-1
size: few
D: -
DNA: TGTGCCAGCAGCGAGCAACCCGGCCCAGCTTTCTTT
CDR3: CASSEQPGPAFF

V: TRBV7-9
J: TRBJ1-6
size: few
D: TRBD1
DNA: TGTGCCAGCAGTTCTGACAGGGGGCCTTATAATTCACCCCTCCACTTT
CDR3: CASSSDRGPYNSPLHF

V: TRBV5-6
J: TRBJ2-4
size: -
D: -
DNA: TGTGCCAGCAGCTTGGCCGTCCGACGCGGAGACATTCAGTACTTC
CDR3: CASSLAVRRGDIQYF

V: TRBV5-1
J: TRBJ2-1
size: -
D: -
DNA: TGCGCCAGCAGCTTTAGGCGCTCCTACAATGAGCAGTTCTTC
CDR3: CASSFRRSYNEQFF

V: TRBV6-1
J: TRBJ2-3
size: -
D: -
DNA: TGTGCCAGCAGGGACAGAACTAGCACAGATACGCAGTATTTT
CDR3: CASRDRTSTDTQYF

V: TRBV5-1
J: TRBJ2-5
size: few
D: TRBD1
DNA: TGCGCCAGCAGTTTTACAGGGGAAGAGACCCAGTACTTC
CDR3: CASSFTGEETQYF

V: TRBV12-3/TRBV12-4
J: TRBJ1-1
size: -
D: -
DNA: TGTGCCAGCAGTTTAGCGACCGGGCACACTGAAGCTTTCTTT
CDR3: CASSLATGHTEAFF

V: TRBV12-3/TRBV12-4
J: TRBJ1-5
size: -
D: -
DNA: TGTGCCAGCAGTTACCGGGTTTTAGGACAGCCCCAGCATTTT
CDR3: CASSYRVLGQPQHF

V: TRBV5-1
J: TRBJ1-2
size: many
D: TRBD1
DNA: TGCGCCAGCAGCTTCGACAGGGGAGAGATCTATGGCTACACCTTC
CDR3: CASSFDRGEIYGYTF

V: TRBV29-1
J: TRBJ2-7
size: -
D: -
DNA: TGCAGCGTAGCAGGGGACGCCTACGAGCAGTACTTC
CDR3: CSVAGDAYEQYF

V: TRBV9
J: TRBJ2-5
size: few
D: -
DNA: TGTGCCAGCAGCTCAAGTGACGCGGGATACCAAGAGACCCAGTACTTC
CDR3: CASSSSDAGYQETQYF

V: TRBV19
J: TRBJ2-5
size: few
D: TRBD1
DNA: TGTGCCAGTAGTATCCCCGCGACAGGGGGCGTAGAGACCCAGTACTTC
CDR3: CASSIPATGGVETQYF

V: TRBV4-1
J: TRBJ2-2
size: -
D: TRBD1
DNA: TGCGCCAGCAGCCAAGGACAGGGGGCATTCCCCGGGGAGCTGTTTTTT
CDR3: CASSQGQGAFPGELFF

V: TRBV20-1
J: TRBJ1-5
size: -
D: TRBD1
DNA: TGCAGTGCTAGAGGACCACAGGGGCAGTTGGGGCCCCAGCATTTT
CDR3: CSARGPQGQLGPQHF

V: TRBV4-3
J: TRBJ2-1
size: -
D: -
DNA: TGCGCCAGCAGCCGCTCGGGCAACAATGAGCAGTTCTTC
CDR3: CASSRSGNNEQFF

V: TRBV7-3
J: TRBJ2-7
size: -
D: -
DNA: TGTGCCAGCAGCTTAAAGCACACCTACGAGCAGTACTTC
CDR3: CASSLKHTYEQYF

V: TRBV5-1
J: TRBJ1-1
size: -
D: -
DNA: TGCGCCAGCAGCGCCCAGGGAGGGAACACTGAAGCTTTCTTT
CDR3: CASSAQGGNTEAFF

V: TRBV20-1
J: TRBJ2-2
size: -
D: -
DNA: TGCAGTGCTAGAGATTCCCCCCCAACGAACACCGGGGAGCTGTTTTTT
CDR3: CSARDSPPTNTGELFF

V: TRBV29-1
J: TRBJ2-5
size: -
D: TRBD2
DNA: TGCAGCGTTCTTATAGCGGGAGGGGTCAGAGAGACCCAGTACTTC
CDR3: CSVLIAGGVRETQYF

V: TRBV7-9
J: TRBJ2-3
size: few
D: TRBD2
DNA: TGTGCCAGCTGGGGGGGGAAGGGCACAGATACGCAGTATTTT
CDR3: CASWGGKGTDTQYF

V: TRBV20-1
J: TRBJ1-2
size: -
D: TRBD1
DNA: TGCAGTGTCTTAGCCGGGACAGGGGTCCCCTATGGCTACACCTTC
CDR3: CSVLAGTGVPYGYTF